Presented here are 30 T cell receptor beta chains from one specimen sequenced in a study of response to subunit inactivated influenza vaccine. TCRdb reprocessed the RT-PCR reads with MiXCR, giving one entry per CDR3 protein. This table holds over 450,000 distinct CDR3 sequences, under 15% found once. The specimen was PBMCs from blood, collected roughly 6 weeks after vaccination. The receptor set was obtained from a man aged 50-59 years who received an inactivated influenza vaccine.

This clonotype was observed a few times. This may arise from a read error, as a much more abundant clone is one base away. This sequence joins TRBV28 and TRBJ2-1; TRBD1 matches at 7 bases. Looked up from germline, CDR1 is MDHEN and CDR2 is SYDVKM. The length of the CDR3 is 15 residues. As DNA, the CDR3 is TGTGCCAGCACTACCGGGACAGCCTCCTACAATGAGCGGTTCTTC. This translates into CASTTGTASYNERFF.

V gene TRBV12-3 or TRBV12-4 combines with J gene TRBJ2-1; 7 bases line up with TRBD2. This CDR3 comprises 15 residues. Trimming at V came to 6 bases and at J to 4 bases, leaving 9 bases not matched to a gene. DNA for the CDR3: TGTGCCAGCAGAACCGGGACTACCCTATACAATGAGCAGTTCTTC. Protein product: CASRTGTTLYNEQFF.

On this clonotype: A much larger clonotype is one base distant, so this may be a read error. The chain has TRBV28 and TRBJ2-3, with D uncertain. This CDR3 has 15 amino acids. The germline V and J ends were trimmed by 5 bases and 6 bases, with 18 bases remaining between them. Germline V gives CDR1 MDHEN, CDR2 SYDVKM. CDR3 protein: CASSPVPTIGDTQYF. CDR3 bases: TGTGCCAGCAGTCCAGTCCCGACCATTGGGGATACGCAGTATTTT.

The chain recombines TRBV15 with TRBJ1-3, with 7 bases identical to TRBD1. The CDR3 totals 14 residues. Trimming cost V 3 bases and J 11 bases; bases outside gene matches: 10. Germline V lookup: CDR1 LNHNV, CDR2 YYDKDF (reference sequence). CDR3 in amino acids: CATSSRQEGAAIYF. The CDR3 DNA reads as TGTGCCACCAGCAGTCGACAGGAGGGGGCCGCCATATATTTT.

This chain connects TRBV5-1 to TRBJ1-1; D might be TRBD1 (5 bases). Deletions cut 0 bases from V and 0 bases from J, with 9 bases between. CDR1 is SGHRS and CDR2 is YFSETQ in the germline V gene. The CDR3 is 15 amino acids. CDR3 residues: CASSLGLGVNTEAFF. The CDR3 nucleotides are TGCGCCAGCAGCTTGGGTTTAGGGGTGAACACTGAAGCTTTCTTT. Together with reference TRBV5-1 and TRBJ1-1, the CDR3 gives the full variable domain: KAGVTQTPRYLIKTRGQQVTLSCSPISGHRSVSWYQQTPGQGLQFLFEYFSETQRNKGNFPGRFSGRQFSNSRSEMNVSTLELGDSALYLCASSLGLGVNTEAFFGQGTRLTVV.

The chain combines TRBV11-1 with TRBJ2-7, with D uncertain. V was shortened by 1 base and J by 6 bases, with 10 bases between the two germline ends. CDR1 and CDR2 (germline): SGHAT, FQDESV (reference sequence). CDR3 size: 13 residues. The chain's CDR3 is CASSLEPFSEQYF. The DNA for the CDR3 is TGTGCCAGCAGCTTAGAGCCGTTTTCCGAGCAGTACTTC.

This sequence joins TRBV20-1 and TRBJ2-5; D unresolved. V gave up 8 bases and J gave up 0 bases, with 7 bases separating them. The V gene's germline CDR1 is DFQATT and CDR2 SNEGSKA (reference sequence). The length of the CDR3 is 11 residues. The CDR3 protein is CSLEYQETQYF. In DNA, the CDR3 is TGCAGTTTAGAATACCAAGAGACCCAGTACTTC.

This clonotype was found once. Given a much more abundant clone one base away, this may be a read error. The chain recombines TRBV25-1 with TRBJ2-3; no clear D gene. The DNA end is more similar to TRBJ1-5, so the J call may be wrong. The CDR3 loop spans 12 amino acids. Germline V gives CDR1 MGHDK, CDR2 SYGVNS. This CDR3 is CASRHTSDTQHF. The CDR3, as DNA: TGTGCCAGCAGACATACATCTGATACGCAGCATTTT.

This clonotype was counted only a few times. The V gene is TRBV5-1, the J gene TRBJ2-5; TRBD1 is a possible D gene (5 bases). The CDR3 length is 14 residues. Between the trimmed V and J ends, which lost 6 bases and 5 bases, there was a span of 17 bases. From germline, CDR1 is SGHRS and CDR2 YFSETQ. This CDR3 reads CASTPLDSLETQYF. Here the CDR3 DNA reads TGCGCCAGCACTCCGCTAGACAGTTTGGAGACCCAGTACTTC.

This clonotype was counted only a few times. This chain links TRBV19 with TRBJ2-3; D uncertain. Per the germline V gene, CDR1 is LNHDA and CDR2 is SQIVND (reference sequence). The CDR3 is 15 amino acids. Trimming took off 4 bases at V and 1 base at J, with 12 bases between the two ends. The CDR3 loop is CASSTGQARTDTQYF. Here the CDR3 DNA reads TGTGCCAGTAGTACCGGGCAGGCACGCACAGATACGCAGTATTTT.

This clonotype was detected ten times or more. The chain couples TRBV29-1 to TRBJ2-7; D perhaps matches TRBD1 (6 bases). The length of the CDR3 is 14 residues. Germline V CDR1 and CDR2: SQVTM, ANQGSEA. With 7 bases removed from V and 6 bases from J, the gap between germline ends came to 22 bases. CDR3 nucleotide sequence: TGCAGCGCGAAAAAGCAGGGGATCGGGTTCGAGCAGTACTTC. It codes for CSAKKQGIGFEQYF.

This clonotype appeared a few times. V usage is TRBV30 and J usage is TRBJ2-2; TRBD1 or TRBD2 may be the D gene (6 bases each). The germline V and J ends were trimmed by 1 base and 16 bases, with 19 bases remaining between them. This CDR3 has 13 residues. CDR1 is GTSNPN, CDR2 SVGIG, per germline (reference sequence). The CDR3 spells CAWSGLGGEGQFF. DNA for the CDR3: TGTGCCTGGAGTGGACTGGGGGGCGAGGGGCAGTTTTTT.

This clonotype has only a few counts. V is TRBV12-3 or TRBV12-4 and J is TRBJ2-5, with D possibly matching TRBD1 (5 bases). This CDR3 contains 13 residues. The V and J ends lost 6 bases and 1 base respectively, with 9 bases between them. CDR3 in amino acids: CASRLTVQETQYF. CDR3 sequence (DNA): TGTGCCAGCAGATTGACAGTCCAAGAGACCCAGTACTTC.

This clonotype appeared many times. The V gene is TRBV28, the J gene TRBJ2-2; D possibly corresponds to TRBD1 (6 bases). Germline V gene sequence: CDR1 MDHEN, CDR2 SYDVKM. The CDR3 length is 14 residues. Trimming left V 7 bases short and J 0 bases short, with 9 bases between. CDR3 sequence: CASNQGPNTGELFF. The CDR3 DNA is TGTGCCAGCAATCAGGGGCCGAACACCGGGGAGCTGTTTTTT.

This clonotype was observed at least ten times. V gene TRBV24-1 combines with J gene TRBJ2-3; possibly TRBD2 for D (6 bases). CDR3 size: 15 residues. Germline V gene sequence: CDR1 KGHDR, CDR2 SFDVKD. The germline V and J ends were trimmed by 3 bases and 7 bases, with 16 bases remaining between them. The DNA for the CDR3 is TGTGCCACCAGTGATGGCGGGACCGCCGGGTATACGCAGTATTTT. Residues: CATSDGGTAGYTQYF.

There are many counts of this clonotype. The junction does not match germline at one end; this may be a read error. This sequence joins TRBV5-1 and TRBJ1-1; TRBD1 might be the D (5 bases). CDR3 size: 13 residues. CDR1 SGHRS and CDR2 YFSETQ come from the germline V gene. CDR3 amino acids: CASSLVAGPDAFF. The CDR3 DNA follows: TGCGCCAGCAGCTTGGTGGCAGGGCCTGACGCTTTCTTT.

This CDR3 reads CASSSGQGREAFF. CDR3 DNA sequence: TGCGCCAGCAGCTCAGGACAGGGTCGGGAAGCTTTCTTT. The genes are TRBV5-1 and TRBJ1-1; TRBD1 agrees at 8 bases. Looked up from germline, CDR1 is SGHRS and CDR2 is YFSETQ. The CDR3 loop spans 13 amino acids. J gave up 8 bases and V 3 bases, and 6 bases lay outside the gene matches.

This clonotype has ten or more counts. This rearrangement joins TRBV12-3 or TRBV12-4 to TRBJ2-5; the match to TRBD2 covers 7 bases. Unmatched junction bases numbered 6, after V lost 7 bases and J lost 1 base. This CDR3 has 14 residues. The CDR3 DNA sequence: TGTGCCAGCACCCGAACTAGCGTCCAAGAGACCCAGTACTTC. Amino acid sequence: CASTRTSVQETQYF.

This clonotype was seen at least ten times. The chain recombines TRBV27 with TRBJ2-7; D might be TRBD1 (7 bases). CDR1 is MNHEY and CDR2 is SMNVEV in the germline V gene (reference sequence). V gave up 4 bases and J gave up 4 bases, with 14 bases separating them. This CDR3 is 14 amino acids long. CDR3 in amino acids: CASSSMTGRYEQYF. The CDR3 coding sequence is TGTGCCAGCAGTTCAATGACAGGGAGGTACGAGCAGTACTTC.

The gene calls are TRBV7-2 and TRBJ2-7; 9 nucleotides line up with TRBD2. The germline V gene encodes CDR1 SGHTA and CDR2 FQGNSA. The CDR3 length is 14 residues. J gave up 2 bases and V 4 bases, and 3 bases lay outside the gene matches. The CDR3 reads CASSSTSGTYEQYF. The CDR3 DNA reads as TGTGCCAGCAGCTCGACTAGCGGTACCTACGAGCAGTACTTC.

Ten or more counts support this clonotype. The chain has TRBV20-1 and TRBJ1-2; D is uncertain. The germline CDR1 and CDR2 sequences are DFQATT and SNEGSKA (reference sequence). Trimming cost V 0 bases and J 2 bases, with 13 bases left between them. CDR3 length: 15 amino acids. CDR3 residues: CSARDLRGPNYGYTF. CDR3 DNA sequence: TGCAGTGCTAGAGATCTAAGAGGGCCGAACTATGGCTACACCTTC.

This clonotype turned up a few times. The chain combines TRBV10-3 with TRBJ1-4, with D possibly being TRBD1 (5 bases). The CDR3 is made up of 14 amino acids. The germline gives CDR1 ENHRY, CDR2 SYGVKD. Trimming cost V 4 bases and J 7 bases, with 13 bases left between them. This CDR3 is CAISAGTLGEKLFF. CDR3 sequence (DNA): TGTGCCATCAGTGCCGGGACGCTGGGTGAAAAACTGTTTTTT.

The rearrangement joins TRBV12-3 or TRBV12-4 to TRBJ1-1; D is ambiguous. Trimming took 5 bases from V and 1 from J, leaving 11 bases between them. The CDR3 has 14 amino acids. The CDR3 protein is CASSTDGANTEAFF. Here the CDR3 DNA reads TGTGCCAGCAGTACCGACGGAGCGAACACTGAAGCTTTCTTT.

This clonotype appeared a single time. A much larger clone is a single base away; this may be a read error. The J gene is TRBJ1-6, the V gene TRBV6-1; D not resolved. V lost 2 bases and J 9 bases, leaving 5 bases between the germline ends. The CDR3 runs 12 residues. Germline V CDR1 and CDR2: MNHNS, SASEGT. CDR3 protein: CASSEFGSPLHF. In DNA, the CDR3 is TGTGCCAGCAGTGAATTTGGTTCACCCCTCCACTTT.

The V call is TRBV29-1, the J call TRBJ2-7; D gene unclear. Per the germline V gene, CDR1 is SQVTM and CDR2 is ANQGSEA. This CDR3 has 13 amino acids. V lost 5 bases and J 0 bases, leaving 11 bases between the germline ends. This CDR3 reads CSVFYRSSYEQYF. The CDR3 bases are TGCAGCGTTTTTTATAGGAGCTCCTACGAGCAGTACTTC.

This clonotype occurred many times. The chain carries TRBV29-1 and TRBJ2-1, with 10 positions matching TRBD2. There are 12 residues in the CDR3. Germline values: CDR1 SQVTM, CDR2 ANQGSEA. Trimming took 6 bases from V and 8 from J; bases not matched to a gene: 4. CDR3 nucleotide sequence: TGCAGCGTATCGACTAGCGGGCATGAGCAGTTCTTC. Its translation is CSVSTSGHEQFF.

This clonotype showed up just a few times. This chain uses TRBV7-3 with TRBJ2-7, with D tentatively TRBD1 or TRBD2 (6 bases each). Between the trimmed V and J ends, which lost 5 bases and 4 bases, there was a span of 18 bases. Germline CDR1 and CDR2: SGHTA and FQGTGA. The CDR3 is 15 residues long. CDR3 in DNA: TGTGCCAGCAGCCCCACCGGGGGCGTGACGTACGAGCAGTACTTC. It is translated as CASSPTGGVTYEQYF.

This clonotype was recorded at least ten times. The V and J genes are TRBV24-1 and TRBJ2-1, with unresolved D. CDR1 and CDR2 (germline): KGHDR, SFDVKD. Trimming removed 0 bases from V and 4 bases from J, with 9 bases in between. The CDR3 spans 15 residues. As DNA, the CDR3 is TGTGCCACCAGTGATTTGCAAACCGATTACAATGAGCAGTTCTTC. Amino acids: CATSDLQTDYNEQFF.

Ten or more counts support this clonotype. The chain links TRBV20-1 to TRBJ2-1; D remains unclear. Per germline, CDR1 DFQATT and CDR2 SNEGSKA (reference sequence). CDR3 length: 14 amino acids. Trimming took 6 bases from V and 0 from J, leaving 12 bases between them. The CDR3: CSAKHSTSYNEQFF. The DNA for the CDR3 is TGCAGTGCGAAGCACAGTACCTCCTACAATGAGCAGTTCTTC.

CDR3 protein: CASSQDTGTGWGYTF. The CDR3 DNA follows: TGTGCCAGCAGCCAAGATACCGGGACAGGCTGGGGCTACACCTTC. The chain carries TRBV14 and TRBJ1-2; 8 positions match TRBD1. Looked up from germline, CDR1 is SGHDN and CDR2 is FVKESK. V was pared by 0 bases and J by 8 bases, with 8 bases of the junction left unmatched. CDR3 length: 15 residues. The variable domain in full, completed from reference TRBV14 and TRBJ1-2, reads EAGVTQFPSHSVIEKGQTVTLRCDPISGHDNLYWYRRVMGKEIKFLLHFVKESKQDESGMPNNRFLAERTGGTYSTLKVQPAELEDSGVYFCASSQDTGTGWGYTFGSGTRLTVV.